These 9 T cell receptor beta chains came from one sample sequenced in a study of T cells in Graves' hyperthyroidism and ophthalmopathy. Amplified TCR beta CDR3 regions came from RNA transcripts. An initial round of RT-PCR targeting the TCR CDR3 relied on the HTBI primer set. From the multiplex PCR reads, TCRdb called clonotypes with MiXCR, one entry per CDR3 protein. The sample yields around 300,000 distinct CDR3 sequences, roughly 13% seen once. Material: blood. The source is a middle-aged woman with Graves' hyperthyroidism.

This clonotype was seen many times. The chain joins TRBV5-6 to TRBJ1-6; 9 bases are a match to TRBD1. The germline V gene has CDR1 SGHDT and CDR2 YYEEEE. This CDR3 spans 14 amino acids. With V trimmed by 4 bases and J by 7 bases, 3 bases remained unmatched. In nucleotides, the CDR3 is TGTGCCAGCAGCACCGACAGGGGGAATTCACCCCTCCACTTT. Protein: CASSTDRGNSPLHF. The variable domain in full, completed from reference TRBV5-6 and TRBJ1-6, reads DAGVTQSPTHLIKTRGQQVTLRCSPKSGHDTVSWYQQALGQGPQFIFQYYEEEERQRGNFPDRFSGHQFPNYSSELNVNALLLGDSALYLCASSTDRGNSPLHFGNGTRLTVT.

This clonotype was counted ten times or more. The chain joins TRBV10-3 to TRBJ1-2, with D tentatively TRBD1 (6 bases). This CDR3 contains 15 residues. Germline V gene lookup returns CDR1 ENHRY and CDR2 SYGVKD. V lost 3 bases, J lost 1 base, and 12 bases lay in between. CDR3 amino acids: CAISDIRDNNYGYTF. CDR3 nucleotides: TGTGCCATCAGTGACATCCGGGACAATAACTATGGCTACACCTTC.

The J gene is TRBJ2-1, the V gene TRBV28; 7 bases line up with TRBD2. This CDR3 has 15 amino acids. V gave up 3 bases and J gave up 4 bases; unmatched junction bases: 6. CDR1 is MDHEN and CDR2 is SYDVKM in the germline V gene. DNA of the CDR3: TGTGCCAGCAGTTTTCTCGAGCGGGGTTACAATGAGCAGTTCTTC. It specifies CASSFLERGYNEQFF.

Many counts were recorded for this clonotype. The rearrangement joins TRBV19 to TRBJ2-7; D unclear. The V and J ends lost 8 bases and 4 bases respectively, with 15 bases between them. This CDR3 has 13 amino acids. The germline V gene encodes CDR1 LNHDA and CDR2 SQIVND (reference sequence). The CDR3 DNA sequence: TGTGCCAGTGGGCTGGGGATGGAGTACGAGCAGTACTTC. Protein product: CASGLGMEYEQYF.

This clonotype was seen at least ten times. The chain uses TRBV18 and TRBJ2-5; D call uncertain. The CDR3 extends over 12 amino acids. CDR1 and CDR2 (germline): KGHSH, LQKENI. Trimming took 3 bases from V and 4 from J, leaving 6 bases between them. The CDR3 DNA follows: TGTGCCAGCTCACCGTATGTAGAGACCCAGTACTTC. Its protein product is CASSPYVETQYF.

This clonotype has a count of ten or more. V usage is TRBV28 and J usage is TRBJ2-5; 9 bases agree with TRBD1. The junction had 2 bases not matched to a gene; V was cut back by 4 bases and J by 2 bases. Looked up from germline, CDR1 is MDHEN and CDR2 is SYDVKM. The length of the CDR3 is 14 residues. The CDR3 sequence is CASSSDRGQETQYF. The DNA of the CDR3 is TGTGCCAGCAGTTCGGACAGGGGACAAGAGACCCAGTACTTC.

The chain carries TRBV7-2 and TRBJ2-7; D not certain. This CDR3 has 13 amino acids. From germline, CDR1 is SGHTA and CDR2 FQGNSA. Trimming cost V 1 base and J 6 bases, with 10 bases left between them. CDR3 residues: CASSLDLWGEQYF. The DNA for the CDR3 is TGTGCCAGCAGCTTAGATCTTTGGGGCGAGCAGTACTTC.

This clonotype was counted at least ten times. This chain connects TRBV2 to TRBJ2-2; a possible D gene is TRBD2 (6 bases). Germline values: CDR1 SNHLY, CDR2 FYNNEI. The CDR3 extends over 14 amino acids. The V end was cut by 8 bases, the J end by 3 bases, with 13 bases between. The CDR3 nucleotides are TGTGCCAGCGGGAGGAGAGGGGACACCGGGGAGCTGTTTTTT. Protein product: CASGRRGDTGELFF. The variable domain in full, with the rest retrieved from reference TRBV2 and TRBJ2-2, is EPEVTQTPSHQVTQMGQEVILRCVPISNHLYFYWYRQILGQKVEFLVSFYNNEISEKSEIFDDQFSVERPDGSNFTLKIRSTKLEDSAMYFCASGRRGDTGELFFGEGSRLTVL.

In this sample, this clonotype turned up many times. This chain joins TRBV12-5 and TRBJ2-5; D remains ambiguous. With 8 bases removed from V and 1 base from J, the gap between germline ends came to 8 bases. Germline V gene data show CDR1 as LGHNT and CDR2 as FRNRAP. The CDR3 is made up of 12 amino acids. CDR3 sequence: CASSSVQETQYF. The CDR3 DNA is TGTGCTAGTTCTTCGGTCCAAGAGACCCAGTACTTC.